Below, 22 T cell receptor beta chains from the same sample are listed, as sequenced in a study of control samples from healthy donors and cancer patients. Using immunoSEQ multiplex PCR, the repertoire was profiled, and TCRdb retains in-frame clones only, with some absent. The sample lists about 110,000 clones, approximately 87% occurring once. Sequencing used PBMCs. The receptor set was obtained from a woman in her sixties or seventies with lung cancer.

As concerns this clone: Within the sample, other DNA sequences also encode this same CDR3. The V call is TRBV12-5, the J call TRBJ2-6; D is unclear. Germline lookup yields CDR1 LGHNT and CDR2 FRNRAP. This CDR3 region has 13 residues. V gave up 4 bases and J gave up 4 bases, with 5 bases separating them. The CDR3 coding sequence is TGTGCTAGTGGTTCTTCAGGGGCCAACGTCCTGACTTTC. Amino acid sequence: CASGSSGANVLTF.

The genes are TRBV7-2 and TRBJ1-2; no clear D. With 4 bases removed from V and 3 bases from J, the gap between germline ends came to 9 bases. Germline CDR1 reads SGHTA; CDR2 reads FQGNSA. The CDR3 has 13 residues. This chain's CDR3 is CASSSGLDYGYTF. The CDR3 region has the DNA TGTGCCAGCAGCTCCGGGTTAGACTATGGCTACACCTTC.

This clone was seen just once. The chain links TRBV7-9 to TRBJ2-3; D not resolved. The CDR3 totals 15 residues. V was shortened by 2 bases and J by 1 base, with 10 bases between the two germline ends. Germline assignment: CDR1 SEHNR and CDR2 FQNEAQ (reference sequence). The CDR3 here is CASSLLKFGTDTQYF. Here the CDR3 DNA reads TGTGCCAGCAGCTTACTTAAATTCGGCACAGATACGCAGTATTTT.

This chain connects TRBV7-9 to TRBJ2-7; possibly TRBD1 for D (5 bases). The CDR3 is 15 residues long. CDR1 and CDR2 (germline): SEHNR, FQNEAQ (reference sequence). Deletions cut 2 bases from V and 0 bases from J, with 11 bases between. The DNA for the CDR3 is TGTGCCAGCAGCTTAACCGGTGGGGCCTCCTACGAGCAGTACTTC. This gives the protein CASSLTGGASYEQYF.

This chain links TRBV5-6 with TRBJ1-1; possibly TRBD1 for D (6 bases). Germline V gives CDR1 SGHDT, CDR2 YYEEEE. V gave up 1 base and J gave up 4 bases, with 14 bases separating them. The CDR3 covers 15 residues. The CDR3 reads CASSLFQGSATEAFF. For the CDR3, the DNA is TGTGCCAGCAGCTTGTTTCAGGGGAGTGCCACTGAAGCTTTCTTT.

The chain has TRBV25-1 and TRBJ2-7, with D possibly TRBD1 on 7 matching bases. The V gene lost 2 bases and the J gene lost 9 bases, with 8 bases spanning the gap. This CDR3 is built from 11 residues. Germline V gene lookup returns CDR1 MGHDK and CDR2 SYGVNS. CDR3 nucleotide sequence: TGTGCCAGCAGTGAACAGGGGGGGCAGTACTTC. Protein: CASSEQGGQYF.

The chain carries TRBV30 and TRBJ1-2; 10 bases map to TRBD1. The trim removed 1 base at V and 2 bases at J, leaving 1 base unmatched. Per germline, CDR1 GTSNPN and CDR2 SVGIG (reference sequence). This CDR3 contains 14 residues. The CDR3 DNA reads as TGTGCCTGGAGTGGGGACAGGGGAAACTATGGCTACACCTTC. It is translated as CAWSGDRGNYGYTF. The full variable domain, its missing parts supplied by reference TRBV30 and TRBJ1-2, is SQTIHQWPATLVQPVGSPLSLECTVEGTSNPNLYWYRQAAGRGLQLLFYSVGIGQISSEVPQNLSASRPQDRQFILSSKKLLLSDSGFYLCAWSGDRGNYGYTFGSGTRLTVV.

The rearrangement joins TRBV6-6 to TRBJ2-3; D perhaps matches TRBD2 (5 bases). V lost 2 bases and J lost 6, with 15 bases in between. The CDR3 length is 15 residues. Germline V gene sequence: CDR1 MNHNY, CDR2 SVGAGI (reference sequence). As DNA, the CDR3 is TGTGCCAGCAGTTACGAGGGCCAGTATCGGGATACGCAGTATTTT. This sequence encodes CASSYEGQYRDTQYF.

V usage is TRBV5-1 and J usage is TRBJ2-3; 9 bases are shared with TRBD2. The CDR3 has 17 amino acids. The junction had 7 bases not matched to a gene; V was cut back by 2 bases and J by 0 bases. Germline V gene sequence: CDR1 SGHRS, CDR2 YFSETQ. CDR3 nucleotide sequence: TGCGCCAGCAGCTTTGTAGCGGGGGTCGGTAGCACAGATACGCAGTATTTT. Encoded protein: CASSFVAGVGSTDTQYF.

The rearrangement joins TRBV7-2 to TRBJ2-7; D ambiguous. Trimming pared 2 bases from V and 1 base from J, leaving 12 bases between. CDR3 length: 15 residues. Per germline, CDR1 SGHTA and CDR2 FQGNSA. CDR3 nucleotides: TGTGCCAGCAGCTTAAACGAAGGGATGTCCTACGAGCAGTACTTC. This sequence encodes CASSLNEGMSYEQYF.

To note about this clone: The sample contains more than one DNA sequence encoding this CDR3. The genes are TRBV7-2 and TRBJ1-5; 8 bases fit TRBD1. Germline V gene sequence: CDR1 SGHTA, CDR2 FQGNSA. V was clipped by 4 bases and J by 5 bases; unmatched bases: 4. The CDR3 loop spans 14 amino acids. CDR3 region: CASSSGQGDQPQHF. In DNA form, the CDR3 reads TGTGCCAGCAGCTCTGGACAGGGTGATCAGCCCCAGCATTTT.

The J gene is TRBJ1-4, the V gene TRBV7-9; D is undetermined. This CDR3 has 14 residues. Germline CDR1 reads SEHNR; CDR2 reads FQNEAQ (reference sequence). Trimming stripped 2 bases from V and 11 bases from J, with 15 bases between. The CDR3 here is CASSLSSMATKLFF. The CDR3 nucleotides are TGTGCCAGCAGCTTAAGTAGTATGGCGACCAAACTGTTTTTT. Supplemented by reference TRBV7-9 and TRBJ1-4, the full variable domain reads DTGVSQNPRHKITKRGQNVTFRCDPISEHNRLYWYRQTLGQGPEFLTYFQNEAQLEKSRLLSDRFSAERPKGSFSTLEIQRTEQGDSAMYLCASSLSSMATKLFFGSGTQLSVL.

This clone has a handful of counts. The rearrangement uses TRBV7-9 and TRBJ2-1; D remains ambiguous. Trimming stripped 0 bases from V and 4 bases from J, with 13 bases between. The CDR3 totals 16 residues. The germline CDR1 and CDR2 sequences are SEHNR and FQNEAQ (reference sequence). Here the CDR3 DNA reads TGTGCCAGCAGCTTAGCGCTTGGCCCCCGGTACAATGAGCAGTTCTTC. Encoded protein: CASSLALGPRYNEQFF. The whole variable domain, remainder taken from reference TRBV7-9 and TRBJ2-1, is DTGVSQNPRHKITKRGQNVTFRCDPISEHNRLYWYRQTLGQGPEFLTYFQNEAQLEKSRLLSDRFSAERPKGSFSTLEIQRTEQGDSAMYLCASSLALGPRYNEQFFGPGTRLTVL.

The rearrangement uses TRBV4-2 and TRBJ1-2; maybe TRBD1 (5 bases). CDR3 length equals 18 residues. With 0 bases removed from V and 4 bases from J, the gap between germline ends came to 21 bases. Germline V gene lookup returns CDR1 LGHNA and CDR2 YNFKEQ. In nucleotides, the CDR3 is TGTGCCAGCAGCCAAGATCGAGGAAACTACGGGACGGCCTATGGCTACACCTTC. Protein product: CASSQDRGNYGTAYGYTF.

CDR3 nucleotide sequence: TGTGCCAGCAGTTTGGGGCAGAACTACGAGCAGTACTTC. Its translation is CASSLGQNYEQYF. This chain links TRBV12-3 or TRBV12-4 with TRBJ2-7, with a tentative D call TRBD1 (5 bases). The CDR3 has 13 amino acids. Between the trimmed V and J ends, which lost 3 bases and 3 bases, there was a span of 9 bases.

The chain has TRBV7-2 and TRBJ2-3; 15 bases map to TRBD2. Trimming cost V 2 bases and J 2 bases; bases outside gene matches: 5. This CDR3 comprises 18 residues. Germline lookup yields CDR1 SGHTA and CDR2 FQGNSA. The CDR3, as DNA: TGTGCCAGCAGCTTAAAGGGACTAGCGGGGGGCTTCACAGATACGCAGTATTTT. It specifies CASSLKGLAGGFTDTQYF.

The chain employs TRBV3-1 (or the pseudogene TRBV3-2) and TRBJ2-1, with 10 bases identical to TRBD1. CDR3 length equals 16 residues. Germline values: CDR1 LGHDT, CDR2 YNNKEL (reference sequence). V shed 3 bases, J shed 4 bases, and the junction held 6 bases outside the gene matches. The CDR3 DNA reads TGTGCCAGCAGCCAGCCCCGGGACAGGGGTTACAATGAGCAGTTCTTC. Protein: CASSQPRDRGYNEQFF.

This chain uses TRBV11-2 with TRBJ2-1; 7 bases are a match to TRBD1. The CDR3 loop spans 14 amino acids. With 5 bases clipped from V and 4 bases from J, the junction kept 5 bases outside the gene matches. The germline V gene has CDR1 SGHAT and CDR2 FQNNGV. CDR3 sequence: CASSLDRLYNEQFF. DNA of the CDR3: TGTGCCAGCAGCCTGGACAGGTTGTACAATGAGCAGTTCTTC. Filled out from reference TRBV11-2 and TRBJ2-1, the complete variable domain reads EAGVAQSPRYKIIEKRQSVAFWCNPISGHATLYWYQQILGQGPKLLIQFQNNGVVDDSQLPKDRFSAERLKGVDSTLKIQPAKLEDSAVYLCASSLDRLYNEQFFGPGTRLTVL.

The J gene is TRBJ2-5, the V gene TRBV6-5; TRBD2 agrees at 7 bases. J gave up 1 base and V 8 bases, and 10 bases lay outside the gene matches. The CDR3 covers 15 residues. Germline lookup yields CDR1 MNHEY and CDR2 SVGAGI. CDR3 coding DNA: TGTGCCAGCTATCCTCGGGGGGTAGTCCAAGAGACCCAGTACTTC. Its protein is CASYPRGVVQETQYF.

CDR3 in amino acids: CASSYIRGPYEQYF. The CDR3 DNA is TGTGCCAGCAGTTACATCCGCGGGCCCTACGAGCAGTACTTC. The chain is built from TRBV6-5 and TRBJ2-7, with D possibly being TRBD2 (5 bases). The CDR3 length is 14 residues. The germline V gene has CDR1 MNHEY and CDR2 SVGAGI. Deletions cut 2 bases from V and 2 bases from J, with 10 bases between.

This clone was observed a single time. This chain joins TRBV9 and TRBJ2-1; TRBD2 might be the D (6 bases). Trimming took 0 bases from V and 3 from J, leaving 10 bases between them. This CDR3 region has 15 residues. Per the germline V gene, CDR1 is SGDLS and CDR2 is YYNGEE. CDR3 DNA sequence: TGTGCCAGCAGCGTAGGGGAGGATGGCTACAATGAGCAGTTCTTC. Its translation is CASSVGEDGYNEQFF.

The rearrangement uses TRBV9 and TRBJ2-1; D tentatively fits TRBD1 or TRBD2 (5 bases each). The CDR3 sequence is 15 residues long. The V gene's germline CDR1 is SGDLS and CDR2 YYNGEE. The V gene lost 4 bases and the J gene lost 1 base, with 12 bases spanning the gap. This CDR3 is CASSYWDGSYNEQFF. In nucleotides, the CDR3 is TGTGCCAGCAGCTACTGGGACGGGTCCTACAATGAGCAGTTCTTC.